The rows below give T cell receptor beta chains drawn from one sample of a study of cytomegalovirus exposure and HLA in healthy donors. The protocol was immunoSEQ multiplex PCR, while the TCRdb copy is restricted to in-frame clones and leaves out a portion. The profile shows roughly 150,000 clones, approximately 68% of them singletons. Sequencing was carried out using PBMCs. These receptors were collected from a man in his sixties in good health and CMV-seronegative. CDR3s include the opening cysteine and the closing phenylalanine or tryptophan. Fields, in order: D gene, V gene, J gene, clone size, CDR3 DNA, CDR3 protein. The D gene is left open where the match is weak. Clone size is stated in some rows and not others, as once, few, many or a class when expanded.

>.|TRBV30|TRBJ1-2|.
TGTGCCTGGAGTGCCACCCTCGGGGGCTACACCTTC
CAWSATLGGYTF
>.|TRBV18|TRBJ1-6|.
TGTGCCAGCTCGCCGACGGACAGTTCTAATTCACCCCTCCACTTT
CASSPTDSSNSPLHF
>TRBD1|TRBV7-6|TRBJ2-5|.
TGTGCCAGCAGCCCACAATACGGGACAGGGGAAGAGACCCAGTACTTC
CASSPQYGTGEETQYF
>.|TRBV7-9|TRBJ1-1|.
TGTGCCAGCAGCTTAGTTGGGGGGGATGAAGCTTTCTTT
CASSLVGGDEAFF
>TRBD2|TRBV15|TRBJ2-3|.
TGTGCCACCAGCGGGGGGACTAGCGGGAGCACAGATACGCAGTATTTT
CATSGGTSGSTDTQYF
>.|TRBV7-9|TRBJ2-7|few
TGTGCCAGCAGCTTCTCCCTAGCCTACGAGCAGTACTTC
CASSFSLAYEQYF
>TRBD1|TRBV19|TRBJ2-7|once
TGTGCCAGTAGTATGTCGTACATTACAGGGGGCCACGAGCAGTACTTC
CASSMSYITGGHEQYF
>.|TRBV7-9|TRBJ2-7|.
TGTGCCAGCAGCTTAGAACAGGGATGGTACGAGCAGTACTTC
CASSLEQGWYEQYF
>.|TRBV6-1|TRBJ1-5|.
TGTGCCAGCAGTGATGGTGGCACAGTGAATCAGCCCCAGCATTTT
CASSDGGTVNQPQHF
>TRBD2|TRBV11-2|TRBJ2-5|.
TGTGCCAGCAGCTTAGGGGAGGGGACCCAGTACTTC
CASSLGEGTQYF
>.|TRBV7-6|TRBJ2-7|once
TGTGCCAGCAGCTTACAGGTGCTCTCCTACGAGCAGTACTTC
CASSLQVLSYEQYF
>.|TRBV30|TRBJ2-3|few
TGTGCCTGGAAGGTCGGCAGGGGTACAGATACGCAGTATTTT
CAWKVGRGTDTQYF
>.|TRBV19|TRBJ1-5|.
TGTGCCAGTAGTATAGTATCGTCGTGGGCAGACCAGCCCCAGCATTTT
CASSIVSSWADQPQHF
>.|TRBV7-3|TRBJ2-5|few
TGTGCCAGCGCCTCGGGTTTCCAAGAGACCCAGTACTTC
CASASGFQETQYF
>.|TRBV27|TRBJ1-4|.
TGTGCCAGCAGGCCATTTCGGGACTCAGAACTGTTTTTT
CASRPFRDSELFF
>TRBD1|TRBV2|TRBJ1-5|once
TGTGCCAGCGGGTTCGACAGGGGGAATCAGCCCCAGCATTTT
CASGFDRGNQPQHF